This T cell receptor beta chain was profiled in a study of cytomegalovirus exposure and HLA in healthy donors (dated by TCRdb to the late 2010s). Describing the broader study: A later analysis indicated that the roughly 130 validation repertoires were generated on the platform also employed for the approximately 690 repertoires of the first cohort. The study aimed to test whether cataloging public T cell receptors could reveal signatures of past pathogen exposure. In addition to the first cohort of 666 subjects, a separate validation cohort of 130 or so different subjects was used. To predict cytomegalovirus infection status, the study combined high-throughput TCR immunosequencing, statistical association of individual TCRs with disease status, and machine learning.

Library creation used the immunoSEQ multiplex PCR assay. The original pipeline was this. A statistical classification framework was built for diagnosing cytomegalovirus status from the catalog of TCR beta chain sequences. Entries here come from immuneACCESS through TCRdb and include only in-frame sequences with V and J called. Some clones fail to appear in such tables; in the studies checked, an unresolved V gene covers under half of the shortfall, and the cause of the remainder is unknown. V and J calls and clone size follow that table, whereas D and trimming were derived from the DNA. Recorded for this sample are a few hundred thousand clones; over 80% of them occurred a single time. The ten largest clones represent more than 13% of the sample. The donors were included in the validation cohort of some 120 subjects, a group kept apart from the approximately 690-subject first cohort. The investigation overall reported the following: According to the authors, the approach could potentially be generalized to other disease states and immunological phenotypes. The study listed approximately 150 TCR beta chains as associated with cytomegalovirus. A later analysis found that TCRs clustered in the first cohort also tended to co-occur in the approximately 120 validation repertoires, with 94% of cluster scores above 0. The validation cohort had no HLA typing available for a later analysis, so co-occurrence within that cohort was assessed over all 120 or so repertoires. A few of the identified cytomegalovirus-associated TCR beta chains were confirmed in vitro to be specific for cytomegalovirus antigens. Across donors, most TCR sequences were observed very rarely, whereas some public TCRs were present in many individuals. Cytomegalovirus status was reported to be diagnosed by the classifier with high specificity and sensitivity in both the original and validation cohorts.

CDR1 and CDR2 are read off the germline V gene as SGHAT and FQNNGV. Deletion took 3 bases off V and 1 base off J, with a span of 9 bases between the germline ends. From the cysteine up to the phenylalanine, the CDR3 has a length of 14 residues. The retained sequence is limited to the CDR3, 42 bases, with the frame set at the first base. About this clone itself: Its antigen remains unidentified. No much larger clone is present one base from it, and per-base qualities are unavailable.

The rearrangement combines TRBV11-2 with TRBJ2-5; possibly the D gene is TRBD1, per 6 matching bases. This TCR came from a woman aged 25 to 45 in good health and CMV-seropositive. The specimen sequenced was PBMCs. The DNA sequence reads TGTGCCAGCAGCTTTTCAGGGGCCCAAGAGACCCAGTACTTC. This translates into CASSFSGAQETQYF.